This passage covers 8 T cell receptor beta chains from one sample sequenced in a study of blood T cell repertoires in COVID-19. Profiled with immunoSEQ multiplex PCR; TCRdb holds only in-frame clones, not every one. The sample carries 180,000 or so clones, 65% to 85% recorded once. Sequenced sample: PBMCs or T cells enriched from blood (not recorded which). The receptors were sampled from a woman aged 50 to 60 in a cohort exposed to, infected with or recovered from COVID-19 (not recorded which).

V and J are TRBV20-1 and TRBJ2-1; perhaps TRBD1 as D (5 bases). V lost 3 bases and J lost 5, with 20 bases in between. The CDR3 has 16 amino acids. The germline V gene has CDR1 DFQATT and CDR2 SNEGSKA (reference sequence). CDR3 bases: TGCAGTGCTAGTGTAACAGGTCCCGCCGGCCACAATGAGCAGTTCTTC. This encodes CSASVTGPAGHNEQFF.

This chain uses TRBV9 with TRBJ2-3; 8 positions match TRBD2. Germline V lookup: CDR1 SGDLS, CDR2 YYNGEE. This CDR3 is built from 16 residues. After removal of 3 bases from V and 0 bases from J, the junction contained 6 bases not matched to a gene. CDR3 sequence (DNA): TGTGCCAGCAGCGCGACTAGCGCTTCTAGCACAGATACGCAGTATTTT. Translated, it gives CASSATSASSTDTQYF.

The CDR3 DNA sequence: TGTGCCAGCAGTTCAGCCGGGACTAGCGGATACGAGCAGTACTTC. Its translation is CASSSAGTSGYEQYF. V is TRBV6-5 and J is TRBJ2-7; 11 bases agree with TRBD2. J lost 4 bases, V lost 4 bases, and 6 bases had no gene match. The germline CDR1 and CDR2 sequences are MNHEY and SVGAGI. The CDR3 totals 15 residues.

This chain connects TRBV12-3 or TRBV12-4 to TRBJ2-5; a possible D gene is TRBD2 (7 bases). V was trimmed by 7 bases and J by 9 bases, leaving 18 bases between them. The CDR3 covers 13 residues. The chain's CDR3 is CASIKSGGGPQYF. The DNA for the CDR3 is TGTGCCAGCATTAAGTCCGGCGGGGGCCCCCAGTACTTC.

The table lists this clone with a count of one. The chain is built from TRBV18 and TRBJ1-5; D unresolved. In germline, CDR1 is KGHSH, CDR2 LQKENI. This CDR3 comprises 15 residues. Trimming took 2 bases from V and 0 from J, leaving 8 bases between them. This CDR3 is CASSPASDSNQPQHF. CDR3 sequence (DNA): TGTGCCAGCTCACCAGCCAGTGATAGCAATCAGCCCCAGCATTTT.

The chain carries TRBV6-2 or TRBV6-3 and TRBJ2-3, with TRBD1 matching 7 bases. V was pared by 5 bases and J by 4 bases, with 12 bases of the junction left unmatched. The CDR3 length is 16 residues. Germline CDR1 reads MNHEY; CDR2 reads SVGEGT. In nucleotides, the CDR3 is TGTGCCAGCAGTCCGCCGACAGGGTCTGGGGCAGATACGCAGTATTTT. Translation: CASSPPTGSGADTQYF.

This clone has only one observation. V gene TRBV12-5 combines with J gene TRBJ2-5; 11 bases are shared with TRBD2. Germline V gene sequence: CDR1 LGHNT, CDR2 FRNRAP. Trimming took 6 bases from V and 2 from J; bases not matched to a gene: 5. This CDR3 comprises 15 residues. The CDR3 DNA is TGTGCTAGTGGGCAGACTAGCGGGGCACAAGAGACCCAGTACTTC. Translating it yields CASGQTSGAQETQYF.

This clone was recorded once. A read error may account for a junction end that differs from germline. The genes are TRBV28 and TRBJ1-5; D is perhaps TRBD1 (6 bases). The CDR3 totals 13 residues. Germline V lookup: CDR1 MDHEN, CDR2 SYDVKM. The CDR3 sequence: CASEEQGDQPQHF. The DNA for the CDR3 is TGTGCCAGCGAAGAACAGGGTGATCAGCCCCAACATTTT. Variable domain in full (rest from reference TRBV28 and TRBJ1-5): DVKVTQSSRYLVKRTGEKVFLECVQDMDHENMFWYRQDPGLGLRLIYFSYDVKMKEKGDIPEGYSVSREKKERFSLILESASTNQTSMYLCASEEQGDQPQHFGDGTRLSIL.